This T cell receptor (beta chain) came from a study of T cell responses to AZD1222 COVID-19 vaccine. Whole-study findings and limits: There were repertoire samples only from the period after the peak T cell response. Spike as a whole was targeted by vaccine-associated CD4 TCRs, dominant at 160-218 and 743-854. The donor group comprised mostly white British people and more females; the analysis possibly underestimated clonal diversity.

Concerning this clone: Its target is unknown.

The CDR3 loop spans 14 amino acids. Germline assignment: CDR1 WSHSY and CDR2 SAAADI. Losses at the gene ends were 5 bases for V and 6 bases for J; bases not matched to a gene: 3. Repertoires were generated with immunoSEQ multiplex PCR, while TCRdb's copy carries only in-frame clones and drops some. Seen here are about 150,000 clones, 75% to 90% observed once, and the top ten hold around 4.3%. The material sequenced was peripheral blood, taken on day 0 of MenACWY control vaccination. The clonotype was recovered from an adult in good health. The V and J genes are TRBV10-2 and TRBJ2-1, with 11 bases fitting TRBD2. CDR3 protein: CASSLAGGGNEQFF. CDR3 bases: TGCGCCAGCAGTCTAGCGGGGGGAGGCAATGAGCAGTTCTTC.